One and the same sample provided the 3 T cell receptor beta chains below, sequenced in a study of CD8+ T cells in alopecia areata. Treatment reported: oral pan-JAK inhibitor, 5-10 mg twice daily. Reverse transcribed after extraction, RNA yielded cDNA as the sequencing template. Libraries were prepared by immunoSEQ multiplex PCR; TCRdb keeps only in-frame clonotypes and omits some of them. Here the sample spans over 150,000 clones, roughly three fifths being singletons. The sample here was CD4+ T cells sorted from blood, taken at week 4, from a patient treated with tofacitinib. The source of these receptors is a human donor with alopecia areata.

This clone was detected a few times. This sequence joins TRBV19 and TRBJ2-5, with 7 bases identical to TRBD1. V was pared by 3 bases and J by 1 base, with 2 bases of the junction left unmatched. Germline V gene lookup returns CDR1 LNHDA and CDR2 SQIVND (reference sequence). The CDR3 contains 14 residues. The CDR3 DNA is TGTGCCAGTAGTATCCGGGACAGCCAAGAGACCCAGTACTTC. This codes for CASSIRDSQETQYF.

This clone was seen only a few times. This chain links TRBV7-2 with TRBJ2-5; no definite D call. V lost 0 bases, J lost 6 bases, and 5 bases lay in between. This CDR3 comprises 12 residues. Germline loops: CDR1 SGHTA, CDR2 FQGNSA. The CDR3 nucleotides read TGTGCCAGCAGCTTAGCTGGAAAGACCCAGTACTTC. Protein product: CASSLAGKTQYF.

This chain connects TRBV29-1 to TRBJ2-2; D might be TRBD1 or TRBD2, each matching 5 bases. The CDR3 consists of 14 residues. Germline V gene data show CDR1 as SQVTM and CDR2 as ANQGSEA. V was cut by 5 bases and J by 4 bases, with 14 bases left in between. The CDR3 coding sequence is TGCAGCGTTAATCCGGGGCGAGGCACCGGGGAGCTGTTTTTT. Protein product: CSVNPGRGTGELFF.